The T cell receptor beta chain described here comes from a study of T-cell memory formation after mild COVID-19 (dated by TCRdb to the early 2020s). Looking at the study overall: Most TCR sequence clusters were specific to one of the two donors. In a couple of donors, T-cell clones that expanded and contracted after mild COVID-19 were tracked by sequencing TCRalpha and TCRbeta repertoires over time. The cohort was made up of two young adult volunteers, one female and one male, who were previously healthy. Study-wide findings and limitations: Balanced CD4/CD8 phenotypes were observed for clones contracting from day 15 to 85, whereas a bias towards CD4+ was observed for a second wave of clones expanding from day 15 to 37. Only two mild cases were covered by the study, and larger cohorts that include severe cases with pre-infection samples were considered necessary. SARS-CoV-2 specificity of the second-wave clones peaking on day 37 was not confirmed. Contracting CD4+ clones turned up mainly in the CM and EM memory subsets, whereas EMRA was where CD8+ clones were enriched. The detection of some responding clones in pre-infection memory suggests that pre-existing cross-reactive memory T cells joined the SARS-CoV-2 response.

Concerning this clonotype itself: Its antigen remains undetermined. Base qualities are not recorded, but no much larger clone differs from it by a single base.

The germline V end is reduced by 3 bases and the J end by 16 bases; junction bases left unmatched: 14. There are 15 amino acids in the CDR3, from cysteine to phenylalanine inclusive. Kept here is only the CDR3 DNA, which spans 45 bases and is read in frame from base 1. The germline V gene (reference sequence) provides CDR1 GTSNPN and CDR2 SVGIG. Ficoll-Paque density gradient centrifugation was the method used to isolate PBMCs. Data came from an Illumina NovaSeq 6000. cDNA libraries for TCRalpha and TCRbeta were prepared by 5'RACE using constant-segment primers, with sample barcodes and unique molecular identifiers added. RNA was extracted from every sample with Trizol reagent. Amplification of the libraries took two PCR steps, and the second step added a second sample barcode plus Illumina TruSeq adapters. Sequencing of the libraries was done on an Illumina NovaSeq, producing 2 x 150 bp paired-end reads. Processing in the source paper ran as follows. Demultiplexing of reads and collapsing into UMI-guided consensus sequences were performed with migec v1.2.7. Using mixcr v2.1.11, UMI consensuses were aligned to TRA and TRB V and J templates and then assembled into clonotypes. A clonotype was counted as expanded or contracted only if both edgeR and NoisET called the change significant, with noise models trained on biological replicates. edgeR calls used a false discovery rate-adjusted p below 0.01 and a log2 fold-change threshold of 1. As an exploratory analysis of dynamics, PCA with hierarchical clustering was applied to max-normalized trajectories of the 1000 most abundant clonotypes. Separately sequenced CD4+ and CD8+ repertoires were used to assign the CD4 or CD8 phenotype of responding clones. In TCRdb, the public reads were trimmed at Q25 with fastp and aligned with MiXCR, with productive beta chains retained. Here each entry gathers all rows of one CDR3 protein and keeps the most common genes and DNA. The authors' filters were not applied to this entry. The sample yields some 130,000 distinct CDR3 sequences; roughly 6.2% were counted once. The biggest ten clones account for 2.2% of the sample.

The specimen sequenced was PBMCs or a T cell subset sorted from them (not recorded which). This clonotype was sampled from an adult woman who had mild COVID-19 (a few samples of this study predate the infection). The sample titles of this study are shuffled in the database, so cell type and time point are left out; the donor was told from shared clones. The chain couples TRBV30 to TRBJ2-1; TRBD2 lines up with 14 middle nucleotides. The DNA is TGTGCCTGGAGCTCCACGATGGGACTAGCGGGGGAGATTTTCTTC. Its protein product is CAWSSTMGLAGEIFF.